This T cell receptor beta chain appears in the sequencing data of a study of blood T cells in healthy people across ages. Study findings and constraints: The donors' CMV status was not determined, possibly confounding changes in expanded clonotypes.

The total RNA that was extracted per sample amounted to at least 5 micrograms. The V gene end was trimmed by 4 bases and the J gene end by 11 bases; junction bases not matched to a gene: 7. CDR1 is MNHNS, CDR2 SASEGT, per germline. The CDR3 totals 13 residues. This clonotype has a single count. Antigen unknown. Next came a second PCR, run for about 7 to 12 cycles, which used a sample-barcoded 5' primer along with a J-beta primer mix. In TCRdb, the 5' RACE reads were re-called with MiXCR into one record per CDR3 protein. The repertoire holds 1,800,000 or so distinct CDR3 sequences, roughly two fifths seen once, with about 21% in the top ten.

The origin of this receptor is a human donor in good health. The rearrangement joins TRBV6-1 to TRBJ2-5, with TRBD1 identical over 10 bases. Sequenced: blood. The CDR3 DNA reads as TGTGCCAGCAGTGCCGGGACAGGGGTAGGGCAGTACTTC. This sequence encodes CASSAGTGVGQYF.